There are a few counts of the clone carrying this T cell receptor (beta chain). This sample is part of a study of blood T cell repertoires in COVID-19. Study information: T cells, B-cell-depleted T cells, or PBMCs provided the cDNA or gDNA that served as material.

Clinical histories supplied by participants themselves formed the basis of cohort assignment. Germline V gene sequence: CDR1 SGHTA, CDR2 FQGNSA. Trimming cost V 5 bases and J 9 bases, with 17 bases left between them. CDR3 length: 14 residues. Authors' methods: The authors estimated nucleated cell counts from reference gene primer amplification. Some clones are missing from TCRdb's copy, which holds only in-frame ones; the method was immunoSEQ multiplex PCR. That table is the source of V, J and clone size, and D and trimming were worked out from the DNA. This table holds about 400,000 clones, approximately 84% found once.

The sequencing input was PBMCs or T cells enriched from blood (not recorded which). The sequence was obtained from a woman aged 25 to 45 who had recovered from COVID-19. The genes are TRBV7-2 and TRBJ2-1; a weak D match, TRBD1 (6 bases). The CDR3 bases are TGTGCCAGCAGCAGGGACACCAAAGGGGGTGAGCAGTTCTTC. The encoded protein is CASSRDTKGGEQFF.